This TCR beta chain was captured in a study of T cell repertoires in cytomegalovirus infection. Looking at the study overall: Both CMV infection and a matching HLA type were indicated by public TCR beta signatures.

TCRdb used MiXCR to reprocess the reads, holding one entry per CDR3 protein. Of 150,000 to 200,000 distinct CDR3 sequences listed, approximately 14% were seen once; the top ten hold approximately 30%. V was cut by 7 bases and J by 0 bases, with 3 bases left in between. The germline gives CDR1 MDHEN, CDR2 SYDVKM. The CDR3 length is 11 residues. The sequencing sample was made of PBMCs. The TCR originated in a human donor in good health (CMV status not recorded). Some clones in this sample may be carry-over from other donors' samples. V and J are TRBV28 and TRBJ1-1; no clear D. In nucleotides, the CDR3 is TGTGCCAGCACTGTGAACACTGAAGCTTTCTTT. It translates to CASTVNTEAFF.